A single sample is the source of the 17 T cell receptor beta chains below, sequenced in a study of blood T cells in healthy people across ages. Primed by a sample-barcoded 5' primer and a J-beta primer mix, a second PCR proceeded for 7 to 11 cycles. Via MiXCR, TCRdb re-called the 5' RACE reads, giving one row per CDR3 protein. Of 1,300,000 or so distinct CDR3 sequences listed, approximately 59% are singletons. The sequenced material came from blood. These receptors were obtained from a man aged 18 to 29 in good health.

The genes are TRBV7-9 and TRBJ2-1; TRBD2 matches at 16 bases. V was clipped by 5 bases and J by 6 bases; unmatched bases: 13. CDR3 size: 19 residues. Germline CDR1 is SEHNR and CDR2 is FQNEAQ (reference sequence). The chain's CDR3 is CASSPRPGTSGGESNEQFF. DNA for the CDR3: TGTGCCAGCAGCCCCAGACCGGGGACTAGCGGGGGGGAGTCCAATGAGCAGTTCTTC. Using reference TRBV7-9 and TRBJ2-1 for the parts outside the CDR3, the full variable domain is DTGVSQNPRHKITKRGQNVTFRCDPISEHNRLYWYRQTLGQGPEFLTYFQNEAQLEKSRLLSDRFSAERPKGSFSTLEIQRTEQGDSAMYLCASSPRPGTSGGESNEQFFGPGTRLTVL.

The chain carries TRBV6-5 and TRBJ2-7, with D perhaps given as TRBD1 or TRBD2 (5 bases each). The V end was cut by 5 bases, the J end by 0 bases, with 17 bases between. The CDR3 runs to 16 residues. The germline V gene encodes CDR1 MNHEY and CDR2 SVGAGI. The CDR3 DNA sequence: TGTGCCAGCAGTCCCAGAGGGGCCCGTAGCTCCTACGAGCAGTACTTC. Protein: CASSPRGARSSYEQYF.

V is TRBV6-6 and J is TRBJ2-1; the D is unclear. Germline V gene lookup returns CDR1 MNHNY and CDR2 SVGAGI (reference sequence). The CDR3 runs 14 residues. Trimming took 8 bases from V and 0 from J, leaving 11 bases between them. The CDR3: CASLLISSYNEQFF. CDR3 nucleotide sequence: TGTGCCAGCCTGCTGATAAGCTCCTACAATGAGCAGTTCTTC.

This clonotype was picked up one time. The rearrangement joins TRBV3-1 to TRBJ2-7, with 10 bases matching TRBD2. This CDR3 is 14 amino acids long. J gave up 9 bases and V 4 bases, and 9 bases lay outside the gene matches. Germline CDR1 is LGHDT and CDR2 is YNNKEL (reference sequence). As DNA, the CDR3 is TGTGCCAGCAGCCGGGCCGGGACTAGCGAAACGCAGTACTTC. Encoded protein: CASSRAGTSETQYF.

The chain recombines TRBV4-3 with TRBJ1-2; D gene unclear. Germline CDR1 LGHNA, CDR2 YSLEER. The CDR3 contains 17 residues. Deletions cut 0 bases from V and 3 bases from J, with 17 bases between. The CDR3 sequence: CASSQDFAEYSDYGYTF. CDR3 in DNA: TGCGCCAGCAGCCAAGATTTCGCTGAGTACAGCGACTATGGCTACACCTTC.

In DNA, the CDR3 is TGTGCCAGCACCCGGCAGGGCTCATCTGGAAACACCATATATTTT. Its translation: CASTRQGSSGNTIYF. The chain uses TRBV28 and TRBJ1-3, with a tentative D call TRBD1 (5 bases). The germline CDR1 and CDR2 sequences are MDHEN and SYDVKM. V was cut by 7 bases and J by 1 base, with 14 bases left in between. The CDR3 runs 15 residues.

The J gene is TRBJ1-1, the V gene TRBV7-2, with D tentatively TRBD1 (5 bases). There are 11 residues in the CDR3. Per germline, CDR1 SGHTA and CDR2 FQGNSA. Trimming shortened V by 2 bases and J by 11 bases, and 9 bases separated the two germline ends. Here the CDR3 DNA reads TGTGCCAGCAGCTTAACAGGTGTGGCTTTCTTT. It encodes CASSLTGVAFF. Using reference TRBV7-2 and TRBJ1-1 for the parts outside the CDR3, the full variable domain is GAGVSQSPSNKVTEKGKDVELRCDPISGHTALYWYRQSLGQGLEFLIYFQGNSAPDKSGLPSDRFSAERTGGSVSTLTIQRTQQEDSAVYLCASSLTGVAFFGQGTRLTVV.

This chain links TRBV20-1 with TRBJ2-1; possibly TRBD2 for D (6 bases). Germline-derived CDR1 and CDR2 are DFQATT and SNEGSKA (reference sequence). This CDR3 is 14 amino acids long. V was cut by 0 bases and J by 13 bases, with 19 bases left in between. CDR3: CSARDVSGSRTQFF. For the CDR3, the DNA is TGCAGTGCTAGAGATGTCTCCGGGAGCAGAACCCAGTTCTTC.

This clonotype was counted only a few times. The chain joins TRBV27 to TRBJ1-6; D remains unclear. V was trimmed by 2 bases and J by 2 bases, leaving 10 bases between them. CDR3 length: 16 residues. CDR1 is MNHEY and CDR2 is SMNVEV in the germline V gene (reference sequence). The CDR3 reads CASSLTGRTYNSPLHF. Written as DNA, the CDR3 is TGTGCCAGCAGTTTAACCGGACGGACCTATAATTCACCCCTCCACTTT.

The V and J genes are TRBV5-1 and TRBJ2-1; 8 nucleotides line up with TRBD1. The CDR3 length is 15 residues. Germline values: CDR1 SGHRS, CDR2 YFSETQ. V gave up 1 base and J gave up 4 bases; unmatched junction bases: 4. The CDR3 bases are TGCGCCAGCAGCTTGCCGGACAGGGAATACAATGAGCAGTTCTTC. Protein sequence: CASSLPDREYNEQFF.

To note about this clonotype: At one end the junction does not follow the germline gene, possibly because of a read error. The chain is built from TRBV7-2 and TRBJ1-2; no clear D. This CDR3 region has 16 residues. Germline V gene data show CDR1 as SGHTA and CDR2 as FQGNSA. The CDR3 DNA is TGTGCCAGCACCCTGGCCGGAGCGATCACTAATTATGGCTACACCTTC. This translates into CASTLAGAITNYGYTF.

The V and J genes are TRBV20-1 and TRBJ1-6, with a weak D call TRBD1 (5 bases). CDR3 size: 15 residues. CDR1 and CDR2 (germline): DFQATT, SNEGSKA (reference sequence). V was pared by 0 bases and J by 9 bases, with 15 bases between. CDR3 region: CSARDSQGLGSPLHF. For the CDR3, the DNA is TGCAGTGCTAGAGATTCTCAGGGACTGGGTTCACCCCTCCACTTT.

CDR3 coding DNA: TGTGCCAGCAGCCATTGGTTACCTAAAGCCGGGACAGGGCCCTATGGCTACACCTTC. It encodes CASSHWLPKAGTGPYGYTF. The chain employs TRBV3-1 and TRBJ1-2; 9 bases line up with TRBD1. Germline V gene sequence: CDR1 LGHDT, CDR2 YNNKEL (reference sequence). The CDR3 extends over 19 amino acids. Trimming cost V 3 bases and J 4 bases; bases outside gene matches: 18. Combining the CDR3 with reference TRBV3-1 and TRBJ1-2 gives the whole variable domain DTAVSQTPKYLVTQMGNDKSIKCEQNLGHDTMYWYKQDSKKFLKIMFSYNNKELIINETVPNRFSPKSPDKAHLNLHINSLELGDSAVYFCASSHWLPKAGTGPYGYTFGSGTRLTVV.

The chain has TRBV20-1 and TRBJ2-4; 7 bases fit TRBD2. The DNA end is more similar to TRBJ2-7, so the J call may be wrong. The V gene's germline CDR1 is DFQATT and CDR2 SNEGSKA (reference sequence). This CDR3 has 15 residues. The CDR3 DNA reads TGCAGTGCTAGGCTCGGGCGGGGGATCCCCTACGAGCAGTACTTC. Its translation is CSARLGRGIPYEQYF.

Only a few counts were recorded for this clonotype. CDR3 nucleotides: TGTGCCAGCAGTTTCTCTAGCGGGGGGCCGGAGCAGTTCTTC. This sequence encodes CASSFSSGGPEQFF. The J gene is TRBJ2-1, the V gene TRBV6-5, with TRBD2 identical over 11 bases. V trimming: 4 bases; J trimming: 10 bases; junction bases outside the gene matches: 6. The CDR3 contains 14 residues. Per germline, CDR1 MNHEY and CDR2 SVGAGI.

This chain uses TRBV12-3 or TRBV12-4 with TRBJ2-7; D uncertain. Trimming shortened V by 1 base and J by 2 bases, and 9 bases separated the two germline ends. The CDR3 is made up of 14 amino acids. CDR3 in DNA: TGTGCCAGCAGTTTAGGTATAGAACCCTACGAGCAGTACTTC. This gives the protein CASSLGIEPYEQYF.

This clonotype has more than one count but fewer than ten. The chain joins TRBV20-1 to TRBJ2-4; 12 bases agree with TRBD2. This CDR3 contains 13 residues. The germline gives CDR1 DFQATT, CDR2 SNEGSKA (reference sequence). Trimming removed 6 bases from V and 7 bases from J; junction bases left unmatched: 4. CDR3 protein: CSARLAGENIQYF. The CDR3 DNA reads TGCAGTGCCCGACTAGCGGGGGAGAACATTCAGTACTTC.